A single sample gave rise to the 30 T cell receptor beta chains below, sequenced in a study of CD8+ T cells in alopecia areata. RNA was extracted and reverse transcribed into cDNA as the sequencing template. Sequenced by immunoSEQ multiplex PCR; TCRdb stores in-frame clones only, minus some. The table includes a few hundred thousand clones, roughly three fifths detected once. The sample taken for sequencing was CD8+ T cells sorted from blood. The receptors were gathered from a human donor in good health.

This chain joins TRBV5-4 and TRBJ2-5, with TRBD2 matching 10 bases. The CDR3 has 18 amino acids. The V gene's germline CDR1 is SGHNT and CDR2 YYREEE (reference sequence). With 3 bases clipped from V and 0 bases from J, the junction kept 11 bases outside the gene matches. The CDR3 spells CASSCGTSAVRDQETQYF. The CDR3 region has the DNA TGTGCCAGCAGCTGTGGGACTAGCGCGGTGAGGGACCAAGAGACCCAGTACTTC.

This chain uses TRBV14 with TRBJ2-7; D is unresolved. The length of the CDR3 is 15 residues. The germline V gene encodes CDR1 SGHDN and CDR2 FVKESK. V was shortened by 4 bases and J by 5 bases, with 18 bases between the two germline ends. CDR3 sequence (DNA): TGTGCCAGCAGCCTCTTCAATTCCGTCGAGGACGAGCAGTACTTC. Its protein is CASSLFNSVEDEQYF. The full variable domain, rest sourced from reference TRBV14 and TRBJ2-7, is EAGVTQFPSHSVIEKGQTVTLRCDPISGHDNLYWYRRVMGKEIKFLLHFVKESKQDESGMPNNRFLAERTGGTYSTLKVQPAELEDSGVYFCASSLFNSVEDEQYFGPGTRLTVT.

V is TRBV7-9 and J is TRBJ2-7, with 7 bases that match TRBD2. Germline CDR1 reads SEHNR; CDR2 reads FQNEAQ (reference sequence). V lost 5 bases, J lost 1 base, and 5 bases stayed unmatched. The CDR3 loop spans 14 amino acids. The CDR3: CASSPSGGSYEQYF. The CDR3 nucleotides read TGTGCCAGCAGCCCCTCCGGGGGGTCCTACGAGCAGTACTTC.

This clone came up a few times. V is TRBV29-1 and J is TRBJ2-5; 7 nucleotides agree with TRBD2. This CDR3 contains 14 residues. Germline V CDR1 and CDR2: SQVTM, ANQGSEA. V trimming: 4 bases; J trimming: 3 bases; junction bases outside the gene matches: 8. The CDR3 is CSVVPPRGEETQYF. CDR3 nucleotide sequence: TGCAGCGTTGTCCCCCCACGGGGGGAAGAGACCCAGTACTTC.

The rearrangement links TRBV7-6 to TRBJ2-1; TRBD2 matches 11 bases. Germline V lookup: CDR1 SGHVS, CDR2 FNYEAQ. CDR3 size: 16 residues. The junction had 3 bases not matched to a gene; V was cut back by 3 bases and J by 2 bases. CDR3 nucleotide sequence: TGTGCCAGCAGCTTTCTAGCGGGGGGAACCTACAATGAGCAGTTCTTC. Translation gives CASSFLAGGTYNEQFF.

V is TRBV27 and J is TRBJ2-3; D unclear. The CDR3 is 15 amino acids. The V gene lost 4 bases and the J gene lost 0 bases, with 11 bases spanning the gap. Germline V gene data show CDR1 as MNHEY and CDR2 as SMNVEV (reference sequence). The DNA for the CDR3 is TGTGCCAGCAGTTACGGATTCACTAGCACAGATACGCAGTATTTT. Translation gives CASSYGFTSTDTQYF.

This rearrangement joins TRBV6-5 to TRBJ2-7; D is perhaps TRBD1 or TRBD2 (5 bases each). The V gene's germline CDR1 is MNHEY and CDR2 SVGAGI. CDR3 length: 13 amino acids. Trimming cost V 6 bases and J 7 bases, with 16 bases left between them. The CDR3 sequence: CASSWDPRDEQYF. The CDR3, as DNA: TGTGCCAGCAGCTGGGACCCCCGTGATGAGCAGTACTTC.

This sequence joins TRBV5-1 and TRBJ1-2, with 10 bases lining up with TRBD1. Germline CDR1 reads SGHRS; CDR2 reads YFSETQ. This CDR3 has 14 residues. V gave up 0 bases and J gave up 7 bases; unmatched junction bases: 3. CDR3 residues: CASSLGQGALGYTF. The CDR3 nucleotides are TGCGCCAGCAGCTTGGGACAGGGGGCGCTTGGCTACACCTTC.

The chain uses TRBV27 and TRBJ2-1, with TRBD2 as a possible D gene (5 bases). V dropped 7 bases and J dropped 6 bases, with 13 bases sitting between them. Per the germline V gene, CDR1 is MNHEY and CDR2 is SMNVEV (reference sequence). CDR3 length: 13 residues. The CDR3 region is CASTELGGNEQFF. CDR3 DNA: TGTGCCAGCACCGAACTAGGCGGCAATGAGCAGTTCTTC.

This clone was counted a few times. The chain is built from TRBV9 and TRBJ2-4; D is unresolved. The V gene lost 4 bases and the J gene lost 0 bases, with 11 bases spanning the gap. Germline values: CDR1 SGDLS, CDR2 YYNGEE. The CDR3 runs 15 residues. CDR3 protein: CASSPGRLAKNIQYF. The CDR3 DNA reads as TGTGCCAGCAGCCCTGGAAGATTAGCCAAAAACATTCAGTACTTC.

The J gene is TRBJ2-3, the V gene TRBV7-8; 7 nucleotides align to TRBD2. The J segment lost 5 bases and the V segment lost 1 base, leaving 9 bases of the junction unmatched. CDR3 size: 16 residues. Germline V lookup: CDR1 SGHVS, CDR2 FQNEAQ. The CDR3 nucleotides read TGTGCCAGCAGCTTAGGAGCGGGGACCTTGGTAGATACGCAGTATTTT. Its translation is CASSLGAGTLVDTQYF.

In this sample, this clone turned up a few times. The chain has TRBV19 and TRBJ1-5; D unclear. V gave up 3 bases and J gave up 2 bases, with 14 bases separating them. This CDR3 spans 16 amino acids. From germline, CDR1 is LNHDA and CDR2 SQIVND (reference sequence). Written as DNA, the CDR3 is TGTGCCAGTAGTATGCGGGGAGCGGCGGGCAATCAGCCCCAGCATTTT. It is translated as CASSMRGAAGNQPQHF.

This clone was found a few times. This sequence joins TRBV4-1 and TRBJ2-7, with D unresolved. V gave up 1 base and J gave up 0 bases, with 10 bases separating them. The CDR3 runs to 15 residues. Germline V lookup: CDR1 MGHRA, CDR2 YSYEKL. This CDR3 reads CASSQVLRSSYEQYF. The DNA of the CDR3 is TGCGCCAGCAGCCAAGTCTTACGAAGCTCCTACGAGCAGTACTTC.

Only a few counts were recorded for this clone. The J gene is TRBJ2-1, the V gene TRBV19; D is ambiguous. Germline CDR1 LNHDA, CDR2 SQIVND (reference sequence). The CDR3 contains 15 residues. V was shortened by 1 base and J by 7 bases, with 14 bases between the two germline ends. CDR3 amino acids: CASSIGFGLENEQFF. In nucleotides, the CDR3 is TGTGCCAGTAGTATAGGTTTCGGCCTAGAGAATGAGCAGTTCTTC.

This sequence joins TRBV5-6 and TRBJ2-5; D may correspond to TRBD1 or TRBD2 (6 bases each). V dropped 3 bases and J dropped 3 bases, with 15 bases sitting between them. This CDR3 spans 15 amino acids. Germline CDR1 SGHDT, CDR2 YYEEEE. CDR3 loop: CASSSTGAGEETQYF. As DNA, the CDR3 is TGTGCCAGCAGCTCTACGGGGGCAGGGGAAGAGACCCAGTACTTC.

CDR3 sequence: CASSLADRGNYNEQFF. CDR3 bases: TGTGCCAGCAGCTTAGCCGACAGGGGGAATTACAATGAGCAGTTCTTC. V is TRBV7-6 and J is TRBJ2-1, with 9 bases fitting TRBD1. There are 16 residues in the CDR3. CDR1 and CDR2 (germline): SGHVS, FNYEAQ. Trimming took 0 bases from V and 4 from J; bases not matched to a gene: 4.

The chain links TRBV5-1 to TRBJ2-2; maybe TRBD2 (5 bases). The CDR3 contains 16 residues. Trimming shortened V by 0 bases and J by 2 bases, and 11 bases separated the two germline ends. Germline loops: CDR1 SGHRS, CDR2 YFSETQ. CDR3 region: CASSLDPGFNTGELFF. In nucleotides, the CDR3 is TGCGCCAGCAGCTTGGACCCGGGATTTAACACCGGGGAGCTGTTTTTT.

The chain uses TRBV7-9 and TRBJ1-6; D perhaps matches TRBD1 (5 bases). CDR1 is SEHNR, CDR2 FQNEAQ, per germline (reference sequence). Trimming took off 3 bases at V and 8 bases at J, with 8 bases between the two ends. The CDR3 sequence is 13 residues long. CDR3 region: CASSFLGDSPLHF. DNA for the CDR3: TGTGCCAGCAGCTTCCTGGGGGATTCACCCCTCCACTTT.

The J gene is TRBJ2-1, the V gene TRBV5-6; the D is unclear. V was shortened by 2 bases and J by 1 base, with 7 bases between the two germline ends. Germline V gene data show CDR1 as SGHDT and CDR2 as YYEEEE. This CDR3 is 14 amino acids long. The CDR3 coding sequence is TGTGCCAGCAGCTTTCCCAAGTCCTACAATGAGCAGTTCTTC. Its translation: CASSFPKSYNEQFF.

The chain recombines TRBV10-2 with TRBJ1-5; D not resolved. The CDR3 sequence is 14 residues long. Germline V lookup: CDR1 WSHSY, CDR2 SAAADI. V was shortened by 0 bases and J by 3 bases, with 6 bases between the two germline ends. CDR3 protein: CASSESTFNQPQHF. CDR3 in DNA: TGCGCCAGCAGTGAGTCGACCTTCAATCAGCCCCAGCATTTT.

This chain uses TRBV20-1 with TRBJ1-1; no clear D gene. The V gene's germline CDR1 is DFQATT and CDR2 SNEGSKA (reference sequence). The length of the CDR3 is 9 residues. Deletions cut 3 bases from V and 11 bases from J, with 7 bases between. The CDR3 DNA reads TGCAGTGCTAGCCCTTTTGCTTTCTTT. Protein product: CSASPFAFF.

The chain is built from TRBV7-6 and TRBJ2-5; D may be TRBD2 (5 bases). The V gene lost 6 bases and the J gene lost 5 bases, with 25 bases spanning the gap. The V gene's germline CDR1 is SGHVS and CDR2 FNYEAQ. This CDR3 region has 17 residues. CDR3 residues: CASRPPGPDGVRETQYF. The DNA for the CDR3 is TGTGCCAGCAGACCCCCTGGCCCGGACGGGGTCAGGGAGACCCAGTACTTC.

The chain carries TRBV2 and TRBJ2-1; no clear D. The CDR3 covers 15 residues. The V gene lost 11 bases and the J gene lost 1 base, with 18 bases spanning the gap. CDR1 is SNHLY, CDR2 FYNNEI, per germline. The CDR3 nucleotides are TGTGCCGGTAGAGGTGGGTCGGCATCCTACAATGAGCAGTTCTTC. Protein sequence: CAGRGGSASYNEQFF.

This clone came up once. The rearrangement uses TRBV30 and TRBJ2-7, with D possibly matching TRBD1 (5 bases). The germline V gene has CDR1 GTSNPN and CDR2 SVGIG (reference sequence). The CDR3 is 12 amino acids. Deletions cut 1 base from V and 7 bases from J, with 11 bases between. The CDR3 loop reads CAWSETGQEQYF. In nucleotides, the CDR3 is TGTGCCTGGAGTGAAACAGGTCAGGAGCAGTACTTC.

In this sample, this clone turned up a few times. CDR3 in DNA: TGTGCCAGCAGTCACGGACAGGGCCCCTATGGAGGCTACACCTTC. It specifies CASSHGQGPYGGYTF. The genes are TRBV27 and TRBJ1-2; 8 nucleotides align to TRBD1. CDR1 and CDR2 from the germline V gene are MNHEY and SMNVEV (reference sequence). The trim removed 5 bases at V and 8 bases at J, leaving 13 bases unmatched. This CDR3 region has 15 residues.

This clone was observed a single time. The DNA for the CDR3 is TGTGCCAGCAGCTTTCAGACTAGCGGGCATCTAAGCACAGATACGCAGTATTTT. It is translated as CASSFQTSGHLSTDTQYF. The chain has TRBV7-9 and TRBJ2-3; 10 bases map to TRBD2. Germline CDR1 is SEHNR and CDR2 is FQNEAQ (reference sequence). V was clipped by 3 bases and J by 0 bases; unmatched bases: 9. There are 18 residues in the CDR3.

The table lists this clone with a count of one. This chain links TRBV5-1 with TRBJ1-2; 8 bases fit TRBD1. In germline, CDR1 is SGHRS, CDR2 YFSETQ. The V and J ends lost 4 bases and 1 base, in that order; junction bases with no gene match: 9. The CDR3 has 16 residues. The CDR3 DNA is TGCGCCAGCAGCGATCTCCGGGACAGGTTTAACTATGGCTACACCTTC. This translates into CASSDLRDRFNYGYTF.

This clone has just a few counts. The chain has TRBV11-1 and TRBJ2-1, with 7 positions matching TRBD1. Germline loops: CDR1 SGHAT, CDR2 FQDESV (reference sequence). The CDR3 covers 13 residues. The V gene end was trimmed by 3 bases and the J gene end by 8 bases; junction bases not matched to a gene: 4. The CDR3 region is CASSFTGVDEQFF. CDR3 nucleotides: TGTGCCAGCAGCTTTACAGGGGTCGATGAGCAGTTCTTC.

The rearrangement uses TRBV5-1 and TRBJ1-1, with D unclear. The ends were cut back, 0 bases at V and 1 base at J, with 10 bases in the middle. This CDR3 has 15 residues. The germline gives CDR1 SGHRS, CDR2 YFSETQ. CDR3: CASSLVTDRNTEAFF. For the CDR3, the DNA is TGCGCCAGCAGCTTGGTGACGGATCGGAACACTGAAGCTTTCTTT.

This clone came up many times. This chain joins TRBV7-6 and TRBJ2-1, with D unresolved. Trimming left V 1 base short and J 6 bases short, with 4 bases between. Germline V gives CDR1 SGHVS, CDR2 FNYEAQ. The length of the CDR3 is 12 residues. The CDR3 here is CASSLVANEQFF. CDR3 nucleotides: TGTGCCAGCAGCTTAGTAGCCAATGAGCAGTTCTTC.